This entry concerns a single TCR beta chain. This record belongs to a study of blood T cell repertoires in COVID-19. Looking at the study overall: T cells, B-cell-depleted T cells, or PBMCs provided the cDNA or gDNA that served as material.

Libraries were prepared by immunoSEQ multiplex PCR; TCRdb keeps only in-frame clonotypes and omits some of them. Of 150,000 to 200,000 clones listed, 85% to 90% are singletons. V was cut by 7 bases and J by 6 bases, with 20 bases left in between. The CDR3 has 15 amino acids. Germline V lookup: CDR1 SGDLS, CDR2 YYNGEE. This sequence originates from a man in his late teens or twenties with active or convalescent COVID-19. Sequenced material: peripheral blood. The V and J genes are TRBV9 and TRBJ1-5, with a tentative D call TRBD1 (6 bases). Written as DNA, the CDR3 is TGTGCCAGCGGGGAGTCAGGGGTCTCGGGTCAGCCCCAGCATTTT. Encoded protein: CASGESGVSGQPQHF. The full variable domain, completed using reference TRBV9 and TRBJ1-5, is DSGVTQTPKHLITATGQRVTLRCSPRSGDLSVYWYQQSLDQGLQFLIQYYNGEERAKGNILERFSAQQFPDLHSELNLSSLELGDSALYFCASGESGVSGQPQHFGDGTRLSIL.